These 25 T cell receptor beta chains were sequenced from one sample in a study of blood T cell repertoires in COVID-19. The data were produced by immunoSEQ multiplex PCR, yet TCRdb's version contains in-frame clones alone and is incomplete. The sample lists approximately 26,000 clones, roughly 71% occurring once. The specimen was peripheral blood. These receptors all come from a man older than 75 with active or convalescent COVID-19.

V gene TRBV9 combines with J gene TRBJ1-4; D uncertain. Germline loops: CDR1 SGDLS, CDR2 YYNGEE. CDR3 length: 17 residues. V was pared by 4 bases and J by 0 bases, with 16 bases between. The CDR3 loop reads CASSPRREGPTNEKLFF. The CDR3 nucleotides read TGTGCCAGCAGCCCTAGGAGGGAGGGCCCAACTAATGAAAAACTGTTTTTT.

This clone was observed a handful of times. The chain is built from TRBV4-1 and TRBJ2-7; 10 bases match TRBD2. This CDR3 contains 16 residues. The germline V gene encodes CDR1 MGHRA and CDR2 YSYEKL. J lost 0 bases, V lost 3 bases, and 5 bases had no gene match. The DNA of the CDR3 is TGCGCCAGCAGCCACGGACTAGCGGTTAGCTCCTACGAGCAGTACTTC. It yields the protein CASSHGLAVSSYEQYF.

This chain joins TRBV6-5 and TRBJ2-3; D unclear. The germline V gene encodes CDR1 MNHEY and CDR2 SVGAGI. This CDR3 has 11 residues. V was trimmed by 10 bases and J by 6 bases, leaving 11 bases between them. CDR3 in amino acids: CATSTRDTQYF. The CDR3 DNA sequence: TGTGCCACCTCAACCAGGGATACGCAGTATTTT.

The rearrangement joins TRBV5-1 to TRBJ2-3; D unclear. Germline CDR1 and CDR2: SGHRS and YFSETQ. Trimming removed 7 bases at V and 4 bases at J, with 13 bases between. The CDR3 consists of 13 residues. CDR3 in DNA: TGCGCCAGCCCGGGTCCCCGCGCAGATACGCAGTATTTT. Translation: CASPGPRADTQYF.

The sample holds a few counts of this clone. The J gene is TRBJ2-5, the V gene TRBV11-2; D call uncertain. The V end lost 6 bases, the J end lost 6 bases, and 17 bases lay between the germline ends. CDR1 is SGHAT, CDR2 FQNNGV, per germline. This CDR3 is 14 amino acids long. The DNA of the CDR3 is TGTGCCAGCAGGGCGGAGATTGGAAGGAAGACCCAGTACTTC. This encodes CASRAEIGRKTQYF.

This chain links TRBV11-2 with TRBJ2-3; perhaps TRBD1 as D (5 bases). Germline-derived CDR1 and CDR2 are SGHAT and FQNNGV. With 7 bases removed from V and 4 bases from J, the gap between germline ends came to 15 bases. The CDR3 is 14 amino acids. The CDR3 region is CASKWGGSSDTQYF. The CDR3 DNA is TGTGCCAGCAAATGGGGCGGCAGTTCAGATACGCAGTATTTT.

The CDR3 coding sequence is TGTGCCAGCAGTTTAACTCTGGCGGGAGTAAATTGGGATGAGCAGTTCTTC. This translates into CASSLTLAGVNWDEQFF. The gene calls are TRBV27 and TRBJ2-1; 7 bases fit TRBD2. The trim removed 2 bases at V and 8 bases at J, leaving 15 bases unmatched. Germline V gene data show CDR1 as MNHEY and CDR2 as SMNVEV (reference sequence). This CDR3 contains 17 residues.

This chain connects TRBV14 to TRBJ1-4, with TRBD1 matching over 8 bases. The length of the CDR3 is 18 residues. The V gene's germline CDR1 is SGHDN and CDR2 FVKESK. V was clipped by 0 bases and J by 4 bases; unmatched bases: 10. CDR3 nucleotides: TGTGCCAGCAGCCAAGAATCCTTCAGGGGGCGAATTAATGAAAAACTGTTTTTT. Translating it yields CASSQESFRGRINEKLFF.

The chain recombines TRBV7-2 with TRBJ2-5, with D perhaps TRBD1 (5 bases). Per germline, CDR1 SGHTA and CDR2 FQGNSA. Trimming removed 5 bases at V and 5 bases at J, with 21 bases between. This CDR3 has 16 amino acids. The CDR3 nucleotides read TGTGCCAGCAGCCCCGGACAAGTATGGGGTCGGGAGACCCAGTACTTC. Its translation is CASSPGQVWGRETQYF.

The chain couples TRBV16 to TRBJ2-1, with 10 bases matching TRBD2. There are 16 residues in the CDR3. The germline CDR1 and CDR2 sequences are KGHSY and FQNENV. V was clipped by 4 bases and J by 4 bases; unmatched bases: 7. The CDR3 DNA follows: TGTGCCAGCAGCCCCTTAGCGGGAGGCCTGTACAATGAGCAGTTCTTC. Residues: CASSPLAGGLYNEQFF.

The V gene is TRBV21-1, the J gene TRBJ1-6; TRBD1 is taken as the D call from the table, unchecked against the DNA. TRBV21-1 is annotated as a pseudogene. The CDR3 spans 15 residues. CDR3 nucleotide sequence: TGTGCCAGCAGCAAGGTACAGCACTATAATTCACCCCTCCACTTT. As protein: CASSKVQHYNSPLHF.

J is TRBJ2-7 and V is TRBV29-1; a weak D match, TRBD1 (5 bases). V was clipped by 4 bases and J by 0 bases, with 13 bases between them. The CDR3 loop spans 14 amino acids. Per the germline V gene, CDR1 is SQVTM and CDR2 is ANQGSEA. CDR3 nucleotide sequence: TGCAGCGTTGGAGCAGGGCTAAACTCCTACGAGCAGTACTTC. It codes for CSVGAGLNSYEQYF.

This chain links TRBV10-2 with TRBJ1-5; D gene ambiguous. Germline V lookup: CDR1 WSHSY, CDR2 SAAADI. The CDR3 extends over 16 amino acids. Between the trimmed V and J ends, which lost 6 bases and 0 bases, there was a span of 15 bases. This CDR3 is CASRRDSVYSNQPQHF. CDR3 in DNA: TGCGCCAGCAGGAGGGATTCAGTGTATAGCAATCAGCCCCAGCATTTT.

The chain is built from TRBV2 and TRBJ1-6; tentatively, D is TRBD1 (5 bases). Germline V gives CDR1 SNHLY, CDR2 FYNNEI. The germline V and J ends were trimmed by 6 bases and 9 bases, with 15 bases remaining between them. CDR3 length: 14 residues. The CDR3 coding sequence is TGTGCCAGCAGGGGAGGGAGGGGAGCTTCACCCCTCCACTTT. It translates to CASRGGRGASPLHF. Complete variable domain (other parts from reference TRBV2 and TRBJ1-6): EPEVTQTPSHQVTQMGQEVILRCVPISNHLYFYWYRQILGQKVEFLVSFYNNEISEKSEIFDDQFSVERPDGSNFTLKIRSTKLEDSAMYFCASRGGRGASPLHFGNGTRLTVT.

The V gene is TRBV10-1, the J gene TRBJ2-7; 10 bases agree with TRBD1. This CDR3 has 15 amino acids. V lost 0 bases to trimming and J lost 6 bases; unmatched junction nucleotides: 5. CDR1 and CDR2 from the germline V gene are WNHNN and SYGVQD (reference sequence). CDR3 nucleotides: TGCGCCAGCAGTGAGTCTGGGACAGGGGACGGCGAGCAGTACTTC. It translates to CASSESGTGDGEQYF.

This rearrangement joins TRBV18 to TRBJ2-7; possibly TRBD1 for D (5 bases). V lost 1 base and J lost 0, with 10 bases in between. Germline V lookup: CDR1 KGHSH, CDR2 LQKENI. This CDR3 spans 15 amino acids. CDR3 bases: TGTGCCAGCTCACCACGGGCAGGGTACTCCTACGAGCAGTACTTC. This translates into CASSPRAGYSYEQYF.

The J gene is TRBJ2-7, the V gene TRBV5-4; 8 bases fit TRBD2. The V and J ends lost 4 bases and 7 bases, in that order; junction bases with no gene match: 4. The CDR3 runs 12 residues. Germline CDR1 and CDR2: SGHNT and YYREEE (reference sequence). CDR3 in DNA: TGTGCCAGCAGCGCCGGGGGGGATGAGCAGTACTTC. It specifies CASSAGGDEQYF.

This sequence joins TRBV25-1 and TRBJ1-4; tentative D call: TRBD1 (6 bases). Germline CDR1 MGHDK, CDR2 SYGVNS. Trimming shortened V by 4 bases and J by 7 bases, and 16 bases separated the two germline ends. This CDR3 region has 15 residues. CDR3 coding DNA: TGTGCCAGCAGTGGTACAGGGAGACTCTTTGAAAAACTGTTTTTT. Residues: CASSGTGRLFEKLFF.

J is TRBJ1-2 and V is TRBV28; D is perhaps TRBD1 (6 bases). This CDR3 spans 20 amino acids. The ends were cut back, 3 bases at V and 6 bases at J, with 32 bases in the middle. The V gene's germline CDR1 is MDHEN and CDR2 SYDVKM. CDR3 sequence reads: CASSFRVGTQTGDGSDGYTF. DNA for the CDR3: TGTGCCAGCAGTTTTAGGGTCGGAACTCAGACAGGAGATGGCTCGGATGGCTACACCTTC.

The chain carries TRBV25-1 and TRBJ2-7; TRBD1 agrees at 7 bases. The length of the CDR3 is 17 residues. V was clipped by 3 bases and J by 3 bases; unmatched bases: 14. Germline V gene data show CDR1 as MGHDK and CDR2 as SYGVNS. This chain's CDR3 is CASSDERGRINIYEQYF. CDR3 in DNA: TGTGCCAGCAGTGATGAGAGGGGGCGCATAAACATCTACGAGCAGTACTTC.

The chain is built from TRBV10-3 and TRBJ1-2; 9 bases map to TRBD1. The V gene's germline CDR1 is ENHRY and CDR2 SYGVKD. V shed 4 bases, J shed 2 bases, and the junction held 5 bases outside the gene matches. The CDR3 spans 15 residues. This CDR3 is CAISVPGTGNYGYTF. The DNA for the CDR3 is TGTGCCATCAGTGTCCCCGGGACAGGGAACTATGGCTACACCTTC.

This clone is a singleton in its sample. The chain is built from TRBV28 and TRBJ2-1, with D tentatively TRBD2 (6 bases). There are 13 residues in the CDR3. V was pared by 7 bases and J by 10 bases, with 17 bases between. Germline values: CDR1 MDHEN, CDR2 SYDVKM. The CDR3 sequence: CASKPNGRSEQFF. DNA of the CDR3: TGTGCCAGCAAACCAAACGGGAGAAGCGAGCAGTTCTTC.

The chain combines TRBV28 with TRBJ1-2, with D maybe TRBD1 (5 bases). Germline CDR1 MDHEN, CDR2 SYDVKM. This CDR3 comprises 14 residues. Trimming took off 1 base at V and 4 bases at J, with 10 bases between the two ends. The CDR3 nucleotides read TGTGCCAGCAGTTTATTGACAGTTCCCTATGGCTACACCTTC. This encodes CASSLLTVPYGYTF.

The chain joins TRBV5-1 to TRBJ1-3, with TRBD1 identical over 8 bases. With V trimmed by 4 bases and J by 4 bases, 13 bases remained unmatched. The CDR3 contains 17 residues. Germline V lookup: CDR1 SGHRS, CDR2 YFSETQ. CDR3 nucleotides: TGCGCCAGCAGCCCCATCGGACAGGGAATTACCGGAAACACCATATATTTT. It yields the protein CASSPIGQGITGNTIYF.

The V and J genes are TRBV11-3 and TRBJ2-5, with a possible D match to TRBD2 (6 bases). Germline V lookup: CDR1 SGHNT, CDR2 YENEEA. The length of the CDR3 is 14 residues. Trimming took 5 bases from V and 4 from J, leaving 14 bases between them. The CDR3 sequence is CASSQSGYLETQYF. The CDR3 DNA is TGTGCCAGCAGCCAGAGCGGGTACTTAGAGACCCAGTACTTC.